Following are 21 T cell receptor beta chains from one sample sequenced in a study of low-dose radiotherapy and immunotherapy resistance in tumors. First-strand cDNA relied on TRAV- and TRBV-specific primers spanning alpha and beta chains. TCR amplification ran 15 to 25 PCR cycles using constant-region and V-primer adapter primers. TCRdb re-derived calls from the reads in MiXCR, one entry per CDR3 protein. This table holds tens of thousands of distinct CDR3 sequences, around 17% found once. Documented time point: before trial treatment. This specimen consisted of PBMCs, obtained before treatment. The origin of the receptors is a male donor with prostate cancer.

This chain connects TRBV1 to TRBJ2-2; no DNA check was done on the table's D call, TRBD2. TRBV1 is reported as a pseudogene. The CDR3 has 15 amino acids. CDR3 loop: CASSQGLTNTGELFF. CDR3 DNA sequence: TGTGCCAGCAGCCAGGGACTGACAAACACCGGGGAGCTGTTTTTT.

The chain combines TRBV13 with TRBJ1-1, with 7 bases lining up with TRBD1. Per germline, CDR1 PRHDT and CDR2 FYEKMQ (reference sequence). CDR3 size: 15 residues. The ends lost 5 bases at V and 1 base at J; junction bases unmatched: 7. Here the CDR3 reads CASSTHQGENTEAFF. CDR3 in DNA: TGTGCCAGCAGCACACACCAGGGGGAGAACACTGAAGCTTTCTTT.

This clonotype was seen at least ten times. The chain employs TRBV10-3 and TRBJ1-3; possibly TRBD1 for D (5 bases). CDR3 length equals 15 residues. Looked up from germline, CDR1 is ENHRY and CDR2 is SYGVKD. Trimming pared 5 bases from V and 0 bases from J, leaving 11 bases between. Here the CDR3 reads CAISHTGNSGNTIYF. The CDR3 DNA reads TGTGCCATCAGTCATACAGGCAACTCTGGAAACACCATATATTTT.

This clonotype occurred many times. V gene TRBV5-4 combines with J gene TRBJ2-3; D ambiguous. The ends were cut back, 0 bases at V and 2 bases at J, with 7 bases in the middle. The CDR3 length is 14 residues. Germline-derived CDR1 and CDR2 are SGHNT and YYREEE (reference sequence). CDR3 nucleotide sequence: TGTGCCAGCAGCTTGGCGGGTACCACAGATACGCAGTATTTT. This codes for CASSLAGTTDTQYF.

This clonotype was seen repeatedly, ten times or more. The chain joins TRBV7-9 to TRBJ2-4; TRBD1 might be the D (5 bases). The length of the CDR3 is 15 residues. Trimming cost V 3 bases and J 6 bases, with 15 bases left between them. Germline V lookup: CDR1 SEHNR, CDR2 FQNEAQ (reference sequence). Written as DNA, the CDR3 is TGTGCCAGCAGCTTGGGGCTTGGGGAAGGAAACATTCAGTACTTC. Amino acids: CASSLGLGEGNIQYF.

The CDR3 DNA reads TGTGCCAGCAGCCAAGTAAAAGTAAGGACATTCCGCTACGAGCAGTACTTC. Amino acid sequence: CASSQVKVRTFRYEQYF. This rearrangement joins TRBV3-1 to TRBJ2-7; D may be TRBD1 (5 bases). With 1 base removed from V and 3 bases from J, the gap between germline ends came to 19 bases. The CDR3 is 17 amino acids. The germline V gene encodes CDR1 LGHDT and CDR2 YNNKEL (reference sequence).

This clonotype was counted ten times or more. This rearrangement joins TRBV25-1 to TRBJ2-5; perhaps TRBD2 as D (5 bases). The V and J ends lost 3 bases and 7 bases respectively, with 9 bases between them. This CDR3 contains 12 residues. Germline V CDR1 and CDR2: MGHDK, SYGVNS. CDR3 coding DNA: TGTGCCAGCAGTGACAGCGGAGGGACCCAGTACTTC. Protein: CASSDSGGTQYF.

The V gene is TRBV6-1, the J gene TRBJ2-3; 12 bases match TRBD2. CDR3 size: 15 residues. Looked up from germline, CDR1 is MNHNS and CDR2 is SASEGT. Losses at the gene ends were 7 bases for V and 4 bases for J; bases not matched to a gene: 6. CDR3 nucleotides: TGTGCCAGCACAGGGCTAGCGGGGGGGCCAGATACGCAGTATTTT. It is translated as CASTGLAGGPDTQYF.

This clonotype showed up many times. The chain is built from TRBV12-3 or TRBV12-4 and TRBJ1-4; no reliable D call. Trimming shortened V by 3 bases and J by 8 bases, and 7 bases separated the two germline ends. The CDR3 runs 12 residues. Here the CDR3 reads CASSFFREKLFF. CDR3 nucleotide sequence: TGTGCCAGCAGTTTTTTTAGGGAAAAACTGTTTTTT.

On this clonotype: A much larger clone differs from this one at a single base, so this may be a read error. Written as DNA, the CDR3 is TGTGCCAGTAGGCCCGGGACAGGGACCTACGAGCAGTACTTC. Translation: CASRPGTGTYEQYF. The J gene is TRBJ2-7, the V gene TRBV19; TRBD1 agrees at 9 bases. The trim removed 6 bases at V and 2 bases at J, leaving 5 bases unmatched. Germline assignment: CDR1 LNHDA and CDR2 SQIVND (reference sequence). The CDR3 spans 14 residues.

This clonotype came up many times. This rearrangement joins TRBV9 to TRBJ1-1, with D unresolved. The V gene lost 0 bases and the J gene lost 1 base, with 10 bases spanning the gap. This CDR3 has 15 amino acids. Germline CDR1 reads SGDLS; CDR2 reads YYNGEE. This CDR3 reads CASSVEPLGNTEAFF. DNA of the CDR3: TGTGCCAGCAGCGTAGAGCCGCTAGGGAACACTGAAGCTTTCTTT.

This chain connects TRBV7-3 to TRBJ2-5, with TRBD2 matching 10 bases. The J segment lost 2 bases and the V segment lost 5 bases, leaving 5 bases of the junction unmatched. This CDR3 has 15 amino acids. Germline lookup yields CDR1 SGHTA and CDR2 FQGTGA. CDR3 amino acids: CASSPSAGGQETQYF. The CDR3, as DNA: TGTGCCAGCAGCCCATCAGCGGGGGGGCAAGAGACCCAGTACTTC. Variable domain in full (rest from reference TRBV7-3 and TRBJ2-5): GAGVSQTPSNKVTEKGKYVELRCDPISGHTALYWYRQSLGQGPEFLIYFQGTGAADDSGLPNDRFFAVRPEGSVSTLKIQRTERGDSAVYLCASSPSAGGQETQYFGPGTRLLVL.

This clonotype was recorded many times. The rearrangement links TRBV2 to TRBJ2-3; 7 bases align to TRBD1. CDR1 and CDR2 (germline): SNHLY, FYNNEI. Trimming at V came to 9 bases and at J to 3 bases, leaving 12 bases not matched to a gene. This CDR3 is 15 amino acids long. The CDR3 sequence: CASEPLRGKTDTQYF. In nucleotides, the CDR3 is TGTGCCAGTGAGCCCCTCAGGGGGAAGACAGATACGCAGTATTTT.

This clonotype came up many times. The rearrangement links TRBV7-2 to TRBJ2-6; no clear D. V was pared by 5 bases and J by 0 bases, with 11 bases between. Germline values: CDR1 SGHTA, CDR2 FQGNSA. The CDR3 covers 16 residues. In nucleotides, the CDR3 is TGTGCCAGCAGCGACCGACGGCACTCTGGGGCCAACGTCCTGACTTTC. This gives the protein CASSDRRHSGANVLTF.

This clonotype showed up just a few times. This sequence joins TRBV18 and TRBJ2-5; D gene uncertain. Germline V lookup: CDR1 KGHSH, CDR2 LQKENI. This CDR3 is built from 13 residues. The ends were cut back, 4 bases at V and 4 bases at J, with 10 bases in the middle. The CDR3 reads CASSQAGRETQYF. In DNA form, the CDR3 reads TGTGCCAGCTCACAGGCAGGTCGAGAGACCCAGTACTTC.

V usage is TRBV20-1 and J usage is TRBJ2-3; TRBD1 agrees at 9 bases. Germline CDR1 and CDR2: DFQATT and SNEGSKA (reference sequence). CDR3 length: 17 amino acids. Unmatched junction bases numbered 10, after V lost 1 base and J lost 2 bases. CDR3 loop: CSARGSPGQGNTDTQYF. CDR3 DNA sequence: TGCAGTGCTAGAGGATCACCGGGACAGGGAAACACAGATACGCAGTATTTT.

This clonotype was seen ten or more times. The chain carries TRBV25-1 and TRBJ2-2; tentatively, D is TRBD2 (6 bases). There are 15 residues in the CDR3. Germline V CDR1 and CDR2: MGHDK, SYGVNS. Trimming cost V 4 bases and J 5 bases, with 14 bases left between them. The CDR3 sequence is CASSASRDGTGELFF. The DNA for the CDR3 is TGTGCCAGCAGTGCGTCGCGGGACGGAACCGGGGAGCTGTTTTTT.

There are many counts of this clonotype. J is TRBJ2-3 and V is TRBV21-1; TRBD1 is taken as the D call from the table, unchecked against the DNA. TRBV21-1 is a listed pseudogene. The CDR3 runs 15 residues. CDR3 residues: CASGDRGRNTDTQYF. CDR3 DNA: TGTGCCAGCGGGGACAGGGGGCGTAACACAGATACGCAGTATTTT.

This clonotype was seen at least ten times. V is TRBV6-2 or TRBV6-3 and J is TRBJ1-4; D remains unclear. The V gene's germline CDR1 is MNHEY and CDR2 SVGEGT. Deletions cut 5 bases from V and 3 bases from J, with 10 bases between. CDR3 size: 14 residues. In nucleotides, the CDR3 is TGTGCCAGCAGTCCAGATCCGGCTAATGAAAAACTGTTTTTT. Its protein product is CASSPDPANEKLFF.

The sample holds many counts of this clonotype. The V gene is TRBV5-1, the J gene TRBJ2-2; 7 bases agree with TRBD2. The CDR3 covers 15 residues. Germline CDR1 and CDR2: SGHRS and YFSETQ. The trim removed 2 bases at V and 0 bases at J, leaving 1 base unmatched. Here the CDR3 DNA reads TGCGCCAGCAGCTTCGGACTAGCGAACACCGGGGAGCTGTTTTTT. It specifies CASSFGLANTGELFF. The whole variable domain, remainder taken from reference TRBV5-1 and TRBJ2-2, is KAGVTQTPRYLIKTRGQQVTLSCSPISGHRSVSWYQQTPGQGLQFLFEYFSETQRNKGNFPGRFSGRQFSNSRSEMNVSTLELGDSALYLCASSFGLANTGELFFGEGSRLTVL.

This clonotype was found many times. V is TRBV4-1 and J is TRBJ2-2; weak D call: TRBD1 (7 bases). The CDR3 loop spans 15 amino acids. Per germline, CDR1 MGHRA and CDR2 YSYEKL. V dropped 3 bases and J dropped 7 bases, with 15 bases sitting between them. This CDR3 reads CASSHAGGWGGELFF. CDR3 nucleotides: TGCGCCAGCAGCCACGCAGGGGGGTGGGGCGGGGAGCTGTTTTTT.